The rows below give T cell receptor beta chains drawn from one sample of a study of blood T cell repertoires in COVID-19. The protocol was immunoSEQ multiplex PCR, while the TCRdb copy is restricted to in-frame clones and leaves out a portion. Counted here are 100,000 to 140,000 clones, 84% occurring once; the ten biggest clones make up 4% to 5.5%. The sample was peripheral blood. All receptors derive from a human donor in a cohort sampled during active COVID-19. Both conserved end residues are part of each CDR3. A D gene is named only where the DNA matches it firmly. Expanded clones get a size class; other rows say once, few or many, or leave the size out.

CDR3aa: CAITPGHDYNNEQFF
CDR3nt: TGTGCCATCACCCCGGGACACGACTACAACAATGAGCAGTTCTTC
j_gene: TRBJ2-1
len: 15
v_gene: TRBV10-3
d_gene: .
abundance: .

CDR3aa: CASSIAGGRDTQYF
CDR3nt: TGTGCCAGCAGCATAGCGGGAGGGCGAGATACGCAGTATTTT
j_gene: TRBJ2-3
len: 14
v_gene: TRBV2
d_gene: TRBD2
abundance: .

CDR3aa: CASSQQASFQETQYF
CDR3nt: TGCGCCAGCAGCCAACAGGCAAGTTTCCAAGAGACCCAGTACTTC
j_gene: TRBJ2-5
len: 15
v_gene: TRBV4-1
d_gene: .
abundance: .

CDR3aa: CASSWRGITGELFF
CDR3nt: TGTGCCAGCAGCTGGCGAGGAATCACCGGGGAGCTGTTTTTT
j_gene: TRBJ2-2
len: 14
v_gene: TRBV7-2
d_gene: .
abundance: .

CDR3aa: CASSFGERTEAFF
CDR3nt: TGTGCCAGCAGCTTTGGGGAGAGGACTGAAGCTTTCTTT
j_gene: TRBJ1-1
len: 13
v_gene: TRBV5-8
d_gene: .
abundance: .

CDR3aa: CASSSGSGAQPQHF
CDR3nt: TGTGCTAGCAGTTCCGGTTCAGGGGCTCAGCCCCAGCATTTT
j_gene: TRBJ1-5
len: 14
v_gene: TRBV6-6
d_gene: .
abundance: .

CDR3aa: CASSVYDEQFF
CDR3nt: TGTGCCAGCAGTGTCTACGATGAGCAGTTCTTC
j_gene: TRBJ2-1
len: 11
v_gene: TRBV25-1
d_gene: .
abundance: .

CDR3aa: CASSLRGTGGYEQYF
CDR3nt: TGTGCCAGCAGCTTGAGGGGGACAGGGGGATACGAGCAGTACTTC
j_gene: TRBJ2-7
len: 15
v_gene: TRBV5-6
d_gene: TRBD1
abundance: .

CDR3aa: CASSESRDRGSNEQFF
CDR3nt: TGCGCCAGCAGTGAGTCGAGGGACAGGGGTTCCAATGAGCAGTTCTTC
j_gene: TRBJ2-1
len: 16
v_gene: TRBV10-1
d_gene: TRBD1
abundance: .

CDR3aa: CASSLLDRKVTDTQYF
CDR3nt: TGTGCCAGCAGCCTGTTGGACAGGAAAGTTACAGATACGCAGTATTTT
j_gene: TRBJ2-3
len: 16
v_gene: TRBV21-1
d_gene: .
abundance: .

CDR3aa: CASSSPRGGTNTEAFF
CDR3nt: TGTGCCAGTAGTTCCCCAAGGGGGGGGACGAACACTGAAGCTTTCTTT
j_gene: TRBJ1-1
len: 16
v_gene: TRBV19
d_gene: .
abundance: once

CDR3aa: CASSGGGGPHNEQFF
CDR3nt: TGTGCCAGCAGCGGGGGGGGCGGGCCCCACAATGAGCAGTTCTTC
j_gene: TRBJ2-1
len: 15
v_gene: TRBV5-4
d_gene: .
abundance: .

CDR3aa: CASRPLGDEQFF
CDR3nt: TGTGCCAGCAGGCCTCTAGGCGATGAGCAGTTCTTC
j_gene: TRBJ2-1
len: 12
v_gene: TRBV2
d_gene: .
abundance: .

CDR3aa: CASSHRSGTQETQYF
CDR3nt: TGTGCCAGCAGCCATCGTAGCGGGACCCAAGAGACCCAGTACTTC
j_gene: TRBJ2-5
len: 15
v_gene: TRBV3-1/TRBV3-2
d_gene: TRBD2
abundance: .

CDR3aa: CASSPRGGSNQPQHF
CDR3nt: TGTGCCAGTAGCCCCCGGGGGGGTAGCAATCAGCCCCAGCATTTT
j_gene: TRBJ1-5
len: 15
v_gene: TRBV19
d_gene: .
abundance: .

CDR3aa: CASSLQEYYNEQFF
CDR3nt: TGTGCCAGCAGCCTACAGGAATACTACAATGAGCAGTTCTTC
j_gene: TRBJ2-1
len: 14
v_gene: TRBV7-2
d_gene: .
abundance: .

CDR3aa: CASSEGARDTQYF
CDR3nt: TGTGCCAGCAGTGAAGGGGCGAGAGATACGCAGTATTTT
j_gene: TRBJ2-3
len: 13
v_gene: TRBV25-1
d_gene: .
abundance: .

CDR3aa: CASSKTSGATSGQYF
CDR3nt: TGTGCCAGCAGCAAAACTAGCGGAGCGACGTCGGGGCAGTACTTC
j_gene: TRBJ2-7
len: 15
v_gene: TRBV6-2/TRBV6-3
d_gene: TRBD2
abundance: .

CDR3aa: CASSFGTFPNEQFF
CDR3nt: TGTGCCAGCAGTTTTGGGACTTTCCCCAATGAGCAGTTCTTC
j_gene: TRBJ2-1
len: 14
v_gene: TRBV6-2/TRBV6-3
d_gene: .
abundance: .

CDR3aa: CASSTRSGRAGEQFF
CDR3nt: TGTGCCAGCAGCACACGAAGCGGGAGGGCCGGGGAGCAGTTCTTC
j_gene: TRBJ2-1
len: 15
v_gene: TRBV7-2
d_gene: TRBD2
abundance: .

CDR3aa: CASSSGLAGAYEQYF
CDR3nt: TGTGCCAGCAGCTCGGGACTAGCGGGAGCTTACGAGCAGTACTTC
j_gene: TRBJ2-7
len: 15
v_gene: TRBV7-2
d_gene: TRBD2
abundance: .

CDR3aa: CASSYRGSGANVLTF
CDR3nt: TGTGCCAGCAGTTACCGGGGTTCTGGGGCCAACGTCCTGACTTTC
j_gene: TRBJ2-6
len: 15
v_gene: TRBV6-2/TRBV6-3
d_gene: .
abundance: .

CDR3aa: CASSQDPTGMGPEKLFF
CDR3nt: TGTGCCAGCAGCCAGGACCCGACAGGGATGGGCCCCGAAAAACTGTTTTTT
j_gene: TRBJ1-4
len: 17
v_gene: TRBV4-2
d_gene: TRBD1
abundance: .

CDR3aa: CASSAGTSGRASNTGELFF
CDR3nt: TGTGCCAGCAGCGCCGGGACTAGCGGGAGGGCCTCGAACACCGGGGAGCTGTTTTTT
j_gene: TRBJ2-2
len: 19
v_gene: TRBV21-1
d_gene: .
abundance: few

CDR3aa: CASRASRENIQYF
CDR3nt: TGTGCCAGCAGGGCCTCCCGGGAAAACATTCAGTACTTC
j_gene: TRBJ2-4
len: 13
v_gene: TRBV2
d_gene: .
abundance: .

CDR3aa: CASRRLDQETQYF
CDR3nt: TGTGCCAGCAGGCGTCTCGACCAAGAGACCCAGTACTTC
j_gene: TRBJ2-5
len: 13
v_gene: TRBV11-2
d_gene: .
abundance: .

CDR3aa: CASSPGTGDNSPLHF
CDR3nt: TGTGCCAGCTCCCCTGGGACAGGGGATAATTCACCCCTCCACTTT
j_gene: TRBJ1-6
len: 15
v_gene: TRBV18
d_gene: TRBD1
abundance: .

CDR3aa: CASSIDRGYWAGELFF
CDR3nt: TGTGCCAGTAGTATTGACAGGGGGTATTGGGCCGGGGAGCTGTTTTTT
j_gene: TRBJ2-2
len: 16
v_gene: TRBV19
d_gene: TRBD1
abundance: .

CDR3aa: CASSPGINEKLFF
CDR3nt: TGTGCCAGCTCACCCGGGATTAATGAAAAACTGTTTTTT
j_gene: TRBJ1-4
len: 13
v_gene: TRBV18
d_gene: .
abundance: .

CDR3aa: CASSIDNSYEQYF
CDR3nt: TGCGCCAGCAGCATAGACAACTCCTACGAGCAGTACTTC
j_gene: TRBJ2-7
len: 13
v_gene: TRBV5-1
d_gene: .
abundance: .

CDR3aa: CASRPEGVPLYEQYF
CDR3nt: TGTGCCAGCAGACCAGAGGGGGTCCCTTTGTACGAGCAGTACTTC
j_gene: TRBJ2-7
len: 15
v_gene: TRBV6-5
d_gene: .
abundance: .

CDR3aa: CASSPPGLAGGETQYF
CDR3nt: TGTGCCAGCTCACCACCTGGACTAGCGGGAGGGGAGACCCAGTACTTC
j_gene: TRBJ2-5
len: 16
v_gene: TRBV18
d_gene: TRBD2
abundance: .

CDR3aa: CASSPIAGKTYNEQFF
CDR3nt: TGTGCCAGCAGCCCCATAGCGGGAAAGACCTACAATGAGCAGTTCTTC
j_gene: TRBJ2-1
len: 16
v_gene: TRBV9
d_gene: TRBD2
abundance: many

CDR3aa: CAWSPRRGISSYNEQFF
CDR3nt: TGTGCCTGGAGTCCCAGGAGGGGAATTAGCTCCTACAATGAGCAGTTCTTC
j_gene: TRBJ2-1
len: 17
v_gene: TRBV30
d_gene: .
abundance: .

CDR3aa: CASSQDLRGSYNEQFF
CDR3nt: TGCGCCAGCAGCCAAGATCTCAGGGGGTCCTACAATGAGCAGTTCTTC
j_gene: TRBJ2-1
len: 16
v_gene: TRBV4-1
d_gene: TRBD1
abundance: .

CDR3aa: CASSTIGVSNQPQHF
CDR3nt: TGTGCCAGTAGTACCATAGGGGTGAGCAATCAGCCCCAGCATTTT
j_gene: TRBJ1-5
len: 15
v_gene: TRBV19
d_gene: .
abundance: few

CDR3aa: CASSLRQGGNQPQHF
CDR3nt: TGTGCCAGTAGTCTGAGACAGGGAGGCAATCAGCCCCAGCATTTT
j_gene: TRBJ1-5
len: 15
v_gene: TRBV19
d_gene: TRBD1
abundance: .

CDR3aa: CASSPRGLAGTSTDTQYF
CDR3nt: TGTGCCAGCAGCCCCCGGGGACTAGCGGGAACTAGCACAGATACGCAGTATTTT
j_gene: TRBJ2-3
len: 18
v_gene: TRBV9
d_gene: TRBD2
abundance: .

CDR3aa: CASSSRLAGWGETQYF
CDR3nt: TGTGCCAGCAGTTCAAGACTAGCGGGATGGGGAGAGACCCAGTACTTC
j_gene: TRBJ2-5
len: 16
v_gene: TRBV9
d_gene: TRBD2
abundance: .

CDR3aa: CASSIGQGAAGANVLTF
CDR3nt: TGTGCCAGTAGTATCGGGCAGGGGGCAGCTGGGGCCAACGTCCTGACTTTC
j_gene: TRBJ2-6
len: 17
v_gene: TRBV19
d_gene: TRBD1
abundance: .

CDR3aa: CASSYSGGGGTEAFF
CDR3nt: TGTGCCAGCAGTTACTCTGGGGGCGGCGGCACTGAAGCTTTCTTT
j_gene: TRBJ1-1
len: 15
v_gene: TRBV6-5
d_gene: .
abundance: .

CDR3aa: CASSSGQGFMNTEAFF
CDR3nt: TGTGCCAGCAGCTCAGGACAGGGATTCATGAACACTGAAGCTTTCTTT
j_gene: TRBJ1-1
len: 16
v_gene: TRBV7-9
d_gene: TRBD1
abundance: .

CDR3aa: CASSLDRGQPQHF
CDR3nt: TGTGCCAGCAGCCTGGACAGGGGCCAGCCCCAGCATTTT
j_gene: TRBJ1-5
len: 13
v_gene: TRBV11-2
d_gene: TRBD1
abundance: few

CDR3aa: CATARGGDDGTEAFF
CDR3nt: TGTGCCACCGCCAGAGGGGGAGATGATGGCACTGAAGCTTTCTTT
j_gene: TRBJ1-1
len: 15
v_gene: TRBV19
d_gene: .
abundance: .

CDR3aa: CASSSGQGIKETQYF
CDR3nt: TGTGCCAGCAGCTCAGGACAGGGAATTAAAGAGACCCAGTACTTC
j_gene: TRBJ2-5
len: 15
v_gene: TRBV7-9
d_gene: TRBD1
abundance: .

CDR3aa: CASSPHGSGSNLFF
CDR3nt: TGTGCCAGCAGCCCTCATGGTAGCGGGAGTAATCTGTTCTTC
j_gene: TRBJ2-1
len: 14
v_gene: TRBV7-2
d_gene: TRBD2
abundance: .

CDR3aa: CASSQTEDRDYEQYF
CDR3nt: TGTGCCAGCAGCCAGACCGAGGACAGGGACTACGAGCAGTACTTC
j_gene: TRBJ2-7
len: 15
v_gene: TRBV4-2
d_gene: TRBD1
abundance: .

CDR3aa: CASSLQPTDKAFF
CDR3nt: TGTGCCAGCAGCCTTCAACCGACAGATAAAGCTTTCTTT
j_gene: TRBJ1-1
len: 13
v_gene: TRBV11-3
d_gene: .
abundance: few

CDR3aa: CASRRTGAENEKLFF
CDR3nt: TGTGCCAGCAGAAGGACAGGGGCGGAAAATGAAAAACTGTTTTTT
j_gene: TRBJ1-4
len: 15
v_gene: TRBV27
d_gene: TRBD1
abundance: .

CDR3aa: CASSLPAGGPANEQFF
CDR3nt: TGCGCCAGCAGCTTACCAGCGGGAGGGCCAGCCAATGAGCAGTTCTTC
j_gene: TRBJ2-1
len: 16
v_gene: TRBV5-1
d_gene: TRBD2
abundance: .

CDR3aa: CASSFGGEKLFF
CDR3nt: TGTGCCAGCAGTTTCGGGGGTGAAAAACTGTTTTTT
j_gene: TRBJ1-4
len: 12
v_gene: TRBV27
d_gene: .
abundance: .

CDR3aa: CATSREVAGGYTF
CDR3nt: TGTGCCACCAGCAGAGAAGTGGCGGGGGGCTACACCTTC
j_gene: TRBJ1-2
len: 13
v_gene: TRBV15
d_gene: .
abundance: .

CDR3aa: CASSSPYEQYF
CDR3nt: TGTGCCAGCAGTTCTCCCTACGAGCAGTACTTC
j_gene: TRBJ2-7
len: 11
v_gene: TRBV6-2/TRBV6-3
d_gene: .
abundance: .

CDR3aa: CASRTGGKRDEAFF
CDR3nt: TGTGCCTCTAGGACAGGGGGTAAAAGGGATGAAGCTTTCTTT
j_gene: TRBJ1-1
len: 14
v_gene: TRBV30
d_gene: TRBD1
abundance: .

CDR3aa: CASREGGNTGELFF
CDR3nt: TGTGCCAGCAGGGAGGGAGGGAACACCGGGGAGCTGTTTTTT
j_gene: TRBJ2-2
len: 14
v_gene: TRBV7-2
d_gene: .
abundance: .

CDR3aa: CASRTIGSSYEQYF
CDR3nt: TGTGCCAGCAGGACTATAGGGAGCTCCTACGAGCAGTACTTC
j_gene: TRBJ2-7
len: 14
v_gene: TRBV11-2
d_gene: .
abundance: .

CDR3aa: CASSPMPGGSGGYTF
CDR3nt: TGTGCCAGCAGCCCCATGCCAGGGGGCTCTGGTGGCTACACCTTC
j_gene: TRBJ1-2
len: 15
v_gene: TRBV7-8
d_gene: TRBD1
abundance: .

CDR3aa: CASSTQGKVSEQYF
CDR3nt: TGTGCCAGTAGTACGCAGGGTAAGGTCTCCGAGCAGTACTTC
j_gene: TRBJ2-7
len: 14
v_gene: TRBV19
d_gene: .
abundance: once

CDR3aa: CASSLGQIYGYTF
CDR3nt: TGCGCCAGCAGCTTGGGTCAGATCTATGGCTACACCTTC
j_gene: TRBJ1-2
len: 13
v_gene: TRBV5-1
d_gene: .
abundance: .